Sequencing of this T cell receptor (beta chain) was carried out in a study of early T cells in non-severe SARS-CoV-2 infection. In the study overall: Sequencing input comprised bulk RNA from unsorted whole blood; chain pairing was not available.

Attachment of unique molecular identifiers was made to individual cDNA molecules. Each CDR3 protein is one row after TCRdb ran MiXCR on the 5' RACE reads. Of more than 75,000 distinct CDR3 sequences listed, 12% to 15% are singletons. This TCR came from an adult who was a healthcare worker with PCR-confirmed SARS-CoV-2 infection or an uninfected control (not recorded which). Sequenced sample: whole blood.

The CDR3 reads CASTPLGGDYGYTF. The CDR3 DNA is TGTGCCAGCACCCCCCTTGGGGGGGACTATGGCTACACCTTC. The chain links TRBV12-3 or TRBV12-4 to TRBJ1-2, with D tentatively TRBD1 (5 bases). CDR3 size: 14 residues. V was clipped by 7 bases and J by 3 bases, with 15 bases between them.